This T cell receptor beta chain was profiled in a study of cytomegalovirus exposure and HLA in healthy donors. The study's findings and limits: In a later analysis, TCR beta V- and J-gene trimming was associated with a missense DCLRE1C variant.

The PCR made use of 60 Vbeta and 13 Jbeta primers. Sequencing was performed with immunoSEQ multiplex PCR; in TCRdb, only in-frame clones are kept and a portion is missing. Seen here are around 130,000 clones, 70% to 80% observed once, and the top ten hold roughly 3%. This clone appeared a few times. Its antigen is unidentified. Germline V gene data show CDR1 as SNHLY and CDR2 as FYNNEI. The CDR3 loop spans 13 amino acids. V lost 4 bases to trimming and J lost 0 bases, with 6 bases between them. The clonotype originates from a man in his thirties or forties in good health and CMV-seronegative. What was sequenced was PBMCs. The chain couples TRBV2 to TRBJ1-1, with D maybe TRBD1 (5 bases). CDR3 sequence (DNA): TGTGCCAGCAGTGTGACAGTGAACACTGAAGCTTTCTTT. This encodes CASSVTVNTEAFF.